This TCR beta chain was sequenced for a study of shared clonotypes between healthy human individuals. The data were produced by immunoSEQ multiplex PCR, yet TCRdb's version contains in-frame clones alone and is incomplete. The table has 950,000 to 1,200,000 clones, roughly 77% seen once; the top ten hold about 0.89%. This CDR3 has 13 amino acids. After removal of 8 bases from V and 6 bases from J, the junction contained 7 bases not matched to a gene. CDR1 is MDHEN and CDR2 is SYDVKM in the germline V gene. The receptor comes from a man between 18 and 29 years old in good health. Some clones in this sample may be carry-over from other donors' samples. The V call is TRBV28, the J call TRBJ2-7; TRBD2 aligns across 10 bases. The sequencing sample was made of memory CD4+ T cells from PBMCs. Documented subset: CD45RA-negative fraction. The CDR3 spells CASALAGAGEQYF. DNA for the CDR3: TGTGCCAGCGCGCTAGCGGGAGCTGGCGAGCAGTACTTC. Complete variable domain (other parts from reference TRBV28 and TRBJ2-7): DVKVTQSSRYLVKRTGEKVFLECVQDMDHENMFWYRQDPGLGLRLIYFSYDVKMKEKGDIPEGYSVSREKKERFSLILESASTNQTSMYLCASALAGAGEQYFGPGTRLTVT.